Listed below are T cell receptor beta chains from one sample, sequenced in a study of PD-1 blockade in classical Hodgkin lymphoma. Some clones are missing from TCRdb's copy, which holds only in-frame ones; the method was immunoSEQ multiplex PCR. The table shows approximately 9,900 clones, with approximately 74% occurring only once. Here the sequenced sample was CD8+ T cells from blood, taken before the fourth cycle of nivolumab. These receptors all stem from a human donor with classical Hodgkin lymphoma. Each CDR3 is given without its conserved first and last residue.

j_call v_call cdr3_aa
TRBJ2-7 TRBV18 ASSPYGTVFPYEQY
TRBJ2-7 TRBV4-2 ASSQGTSGGSLGQEQY
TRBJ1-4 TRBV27 ASSNTQPHRAWDEKLF
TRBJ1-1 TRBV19 ASIRGTEAF
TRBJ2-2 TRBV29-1 SVLSGVPTNTGELF
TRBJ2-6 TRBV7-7 ASSNLTKPQSRANVLT
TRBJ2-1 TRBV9 ASSVGSSGIYNEQF
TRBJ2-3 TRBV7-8 ASSSGLAGVIFTDTQY
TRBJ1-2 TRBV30 AWSVDYGYT
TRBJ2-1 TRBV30 AWEDPINEQF
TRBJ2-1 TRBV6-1 ASSEGDQRYNEQF
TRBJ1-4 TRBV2 ASSEWDEKLF
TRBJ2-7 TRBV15 ATSRAPGPGYEQY
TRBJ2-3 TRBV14 ASSQGAAGESTQY
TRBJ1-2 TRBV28 ASLPGEGYGYT
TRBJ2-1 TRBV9 ASSVDSSYNEQF
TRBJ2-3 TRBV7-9 ASSPGLAPTDTQY
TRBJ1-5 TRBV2 ASSEAGYNQPQH
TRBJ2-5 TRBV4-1 ASSQVVTWEETQY
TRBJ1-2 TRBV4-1 ASSQPQDGGPGYT
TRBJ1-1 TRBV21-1 ASRGGRNTEAF
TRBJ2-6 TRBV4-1 ASSQDPHREGVRVSGANVLT
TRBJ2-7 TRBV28 ASSSTGTGSSEQY
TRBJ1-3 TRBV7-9 ASSLSSSGNTIY
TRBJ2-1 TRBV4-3 ASSQEGSSGHYNEQF
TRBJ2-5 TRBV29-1 SVGVAGAYQETQY
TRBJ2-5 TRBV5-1 ASRESSQETQY
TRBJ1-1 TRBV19 ASSWGGTSEAF
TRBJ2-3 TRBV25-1 ASSHRDRAGDTQY
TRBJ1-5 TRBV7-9 ASSLNKDQPQH
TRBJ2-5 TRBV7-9 ASSLDPLETQY
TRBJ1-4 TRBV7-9 ASSGQYNEKLF
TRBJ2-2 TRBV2 ASREWVWELF
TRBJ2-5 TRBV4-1 ASSQVGWDSTEETQY
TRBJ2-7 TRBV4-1 ASSLGQATYEQY
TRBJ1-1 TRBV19 ASSIERRGPAEAF
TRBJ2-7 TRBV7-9 ASREGSSYEQY
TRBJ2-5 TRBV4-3 ASSQVAQREETQY
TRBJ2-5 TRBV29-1 SVELGLAGGQETQY